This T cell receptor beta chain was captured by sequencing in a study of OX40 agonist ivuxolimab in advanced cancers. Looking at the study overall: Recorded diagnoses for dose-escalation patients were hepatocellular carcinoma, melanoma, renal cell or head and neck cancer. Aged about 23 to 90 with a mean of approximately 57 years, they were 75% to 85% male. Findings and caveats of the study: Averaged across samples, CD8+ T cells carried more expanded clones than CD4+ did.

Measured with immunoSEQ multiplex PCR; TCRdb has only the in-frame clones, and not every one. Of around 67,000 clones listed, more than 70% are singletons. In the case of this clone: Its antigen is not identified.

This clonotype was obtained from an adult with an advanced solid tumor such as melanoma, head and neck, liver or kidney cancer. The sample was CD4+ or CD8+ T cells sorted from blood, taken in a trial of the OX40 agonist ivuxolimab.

The CDR3 loop reads CSVTGSYEQYV. The CDR3 coding sequence is TGCAGCGTGACGGGATCCTACGAGCAGTACGTC. This chain joins TRBV29-1 and TRBJ2-7, with TRBD2 as a possible D gene (5 bases). V lost 6 bases and J 1 base, leaving 7 bases between the germline ends. The CDR3 sequence is 11 residues long. CDR1 and CDR2 (germline): SQVTM, ANQGSEA.